This TCR beta chain was captured by sequencing in a study of T cell responses to AZD1222 COVID-19 vaccine. The CDR3 loop spans 17 amino acids. After removal of 5 bases from V and 3 bases from J, the junction contained 10 bases not matched to a gene. Looked up from germline, CDR1 is SNHLY and CDR2 is FYNNEI. A word on this clone: Its antigen remains unknown.

Using immunoSEQ multiplex PCR, the repertoire was profiled, and TCRdb retains in-frame clones only, with some absent. The data hold about 190,000 clones, with more than 75% observed a single time. Study-wide findings and caveats: Mostly white British, mostly female donors; authors suggested clonal diversity may be underestimated. Only six AZD1222 recipients tested seropositive at baseline.

The TCR comes from an adult in good health. The specimen was peripheral blood, collected on day 0 of AZD1222 vaccination. The J gene is TRBJ2-3, the V gene TRBV2, with 11 bases identical to TRBD2. CDR3 in amino acids: CASSLQLAGAGTDTQYF. The DNA of the CDR3 is TGTGCCAGCAGTCTACAACTAGCGGGGGCGGGGACAGATACGCAGTATTTT. The complete variable domain, with remaining parts taken from reference TRBV2 and TRBJ2-3, reads EPEVTQTPSHQVTQMGQEVILRCVPISNHLYFYWYRQILGQKVEFLVSFYNNEISEKSEIFDDQFSVERPDGSNFTLKIRSTKLEDSAMYFCASSLQLAGAGTDTQYFGPGTRLTVL.